This TCR beta chain was profiled in a study of beta chain features in type 1 diabetes. Remarks on this clone: Its antigen is unidentified.

General study results and limits: Patients' naive, central memory and Treg TCRB repertoires seemed closer to one another than those of healthy donors. TCRB CDR3 length was moderately but significantly reduced in all four CD4+ subsets of Type 1 diabetes patients. Still unanswered here is whether HLA type influences TCRB rearrangement. Shorter templates might be favored by PCR, and equally so in patients and in controls.

Based on CD45RO/CCR7/CD25/CD127/CD95/CD27, CD4+ regulatory, stem cell-like memory, naive and central memory cells were sorted. Since all of the isolated RNA was reverse transcribed, expressed TCRB transcripts were what got sequenced. Profiled with immunoSEQ multiplex PCR; TCRdb holds only in-frame clones, not every one. The sample has about 700,000 clones; over 10% are singletons. Germline CDR1 is SGHDN and CDR2 is FVKESK. CDR3 length: 14 residues. The junction had 10 bases not matched to a gene; V was cut back by 7 bases and J by 8 bases. The sample consisted of naive CD4+ T cells from blood. The source of this sequence is a man younger than 30 with type 1 diabetes. The chain couples TRBV14 to TRBJ1-4, with 7 bases matching TRBD1. The CDR3 DNA sequence: TGTGCCAGCAAGAGACAGGGTGTGGGAGAAAAACTGTTTTTT. Its protein is CASKRQGVGEKLFF.